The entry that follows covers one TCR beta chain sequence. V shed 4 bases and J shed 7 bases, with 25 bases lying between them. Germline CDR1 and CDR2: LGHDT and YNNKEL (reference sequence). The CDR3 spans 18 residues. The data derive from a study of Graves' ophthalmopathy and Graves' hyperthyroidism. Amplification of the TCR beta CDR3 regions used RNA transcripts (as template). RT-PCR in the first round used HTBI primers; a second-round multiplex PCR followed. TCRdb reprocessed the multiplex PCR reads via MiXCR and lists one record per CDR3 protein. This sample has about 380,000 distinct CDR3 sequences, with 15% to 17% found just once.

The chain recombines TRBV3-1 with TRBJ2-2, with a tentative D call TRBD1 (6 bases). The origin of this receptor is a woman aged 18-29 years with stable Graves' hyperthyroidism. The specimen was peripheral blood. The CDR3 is CASSPHLQGRGNGGELFF. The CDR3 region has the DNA TGTGCCAGCAGCCCTCACCTACAGGGTCGAGGTAACGGCGGGGAGCTGTTTTTT.